The T cell receptor (beta chain) under discussion was sequenced for a study of blood T cell repertoires in COVID-19. Data came from immunoSEQ multiplex PCR; TCRdb stores just in-frame clones and leaves some out. The sample lists about 400,000 clones, approximately 90% occurring once. Between the trimmed V and J ends, which lost 7 bases and 0 bases, there was a span of 13 bases. This CDR3 contains 14 residues. CDR1 SNHLY and CDR2 FYNNEI come from the germline V gene. The TCR comes from a woman under 30 with acute COVID-19. The chain is built from TRBV2 and TRBJ2-7, with TRBD2 as a possible D gene (5 bases). The sample consisted of PBMCs or T cells enriched from blood (not recorded which). The CDR3 protein is CASTERPSSYEQYF. The CDR3 bases are TGTGCCAGCACTGAGCGGCCAAGCTCCTACGAGCAGTACTTC.